A selection of T cell receptor beta chains follows, all from one sample in a study of shared T cell receptors in the human thymus. Some clones are missing from TCRdb's copy, which holds only in-frame ones; the method was immunoSEQ multiplex PCR. The data show more than 550,000 clones, about 90% seen once. The same data also contributed to another study, on human thymus T cells.

The sample was thymocytes. The source of these receptors is a boy under three years old with a congenital heart defect. The CDR3 runs from the conserved cysteine through the conserved F or W. A D gene is named only where the DNA matches it firmly. Rows give clone size only sometimes, using once, few, many, or a class for an expanded clone.

V: TRBV29-1
J: TRBJ2-3
size: -
D: TRBD2
CDR3: CSVVPGLVETDTQYF
DNA: TGCAGCGTTGTCCCGGGACTAGTGGAGACAGATACGCAGTATTTT

V: TRBV14
J: TRBJ2-7
size: -
D: -
CDR3: CASSQASYEQYF
DNA: TGTGCCAGCAGCCAAGCGTCCTACGAGCAGTACTTC

V: TRBV7-9
J: TRBJ2-7
size: -
D: -
CDR3: CASSSGRIGQYF
DNA: TGTGCCAGCAGCTCGGGTAGGATTGGGCAGTACTTC

V: TRBV5-5
J: TRBJ2-7
size: -
D: -
CDR3: CASSTDRKQYF
DNA: TGTGCCAGCAGCACGGACAGAAAGCAGTACTTC

V: TRBV28
J: TRBJ1-1
size: few
D: TRBD1
CDR3: CASTPWDRSNTEAFF
DNA: TGTGCCAGCACCCCATGGGACAGAAGTAATACTGAAGCTTTCTTT

V: TRBV4-3
J: TRBJ1-3
size: -
D: TRBD1
CDR3: CASSQVETGGRDTIYF
DNA: TGCGCCAGCAGCCAAGTTGAGACAGGGGGCCGAGACACCATATATTTT

V: TRBV27
J: TRBJ2-7
size: -
D: TRBD2
CDR3: CASSFSGVSPYEQYF
DNA: TGTGCCAGCAGTTTCAGCGGGGTTAGCCCGTACGAGCAGTACTTC

V: TRBV27
J: TRBJ2-3
size: -
D: -
CDR3: CATRRRTDFSSSTDTQYF
DNA: TGTGCCACCAGGAGGAGGACAGATTTTTCGTCTAGCACAGATACGCAGTATTTT

V: TRBV2
J: TRBJ2-7
size: -
D: TRBD1
CDR3: CASTGQGVLERYEQYF
DNA: TGTGCCAGCACCGGACAGGGAGTCTTGGAGCGCTACGAGCAGTACTTC

V: TRBV19
J: TRBJ1-2
size: -
D: -
CDR3: CASTKGRSYGYTF
DNA: TGTGCCAGTACTAAGGGGCGTAGCTATGGCTACACCTTC

V: TRBV9
J: TRBJ2-3
size: -
D: -
CDR3: CASSLGDSPAFSTDTQYF
DNA: TGTGCCAGCAGCTTGGGGGACTCTCCTGCCTTTAGCACAGATACGCAGTATTTT

V: TRBV30
J: TRBJ2-3
size: -
D: TRBD2
CDR3: CAWSGSSGSLRTDTQYF
DNA: TGTGCCTGGAGTGGGTCTAGCGGGAGTCTCAGGACAGATACGCAGTATTTT

V: TRBV29-1
J: TRBJ2-6
size: -
D: -
CDR3: CSARQDSSGANVLTF
DNA: TGCAGCGCACGACAGGATAGCTCTGGGGCCAACGTCCTGACTTTC

V: TRBV5-4
J: TRBJ2-3
size: -
D: -
CDR3: CASSFGGNPDTQYF
DNA: TGTGCCAGCAGCTTCGGCGGGAATCCAGATACGCAGTATTTT

V: TRBV5-6
J: TRBJ2-5
size: -
D: -
CDR3: CASSNREHDTQYF
DNA: TGTGCCAGCAGCAACCGGGAGCATGACACCCAGTACTTC